This TCR beta chain was retrieved from a study of blood T cell repertoires in COVID-19. Study background: The origin of the acute and convalescent COVID-19 samples was the United States, Italy and Spain.

This table comes from immunoSEQ multiplex PCR, and its TCRdb copy is limited to in-frame clones, with some not included. The table lists some 280,000 clones, around 86% of them singletons. Germline V lookup: CDR1 MNHEY, CDR2 SVGEGT. V dropped 0 bases and J dropped 6; count of bases not matched to a gene: 6. CDR3 length: 15 residues. The receptor comes from a woman between 25 and 40 years old with active or convalescent COVID-19. This chain links TRBV6-2 or TRBV6-3 with TRBJ1-2; 8 bases are a match to TRBD1. The sample comprised peripheral blood. The CDR3 reads CASSYSIAGGDGYTF. The CDR3 bases are TGTGCCAGCAGTTACTCGATCGCAGGGGGCGATGGCTACACCTTC.